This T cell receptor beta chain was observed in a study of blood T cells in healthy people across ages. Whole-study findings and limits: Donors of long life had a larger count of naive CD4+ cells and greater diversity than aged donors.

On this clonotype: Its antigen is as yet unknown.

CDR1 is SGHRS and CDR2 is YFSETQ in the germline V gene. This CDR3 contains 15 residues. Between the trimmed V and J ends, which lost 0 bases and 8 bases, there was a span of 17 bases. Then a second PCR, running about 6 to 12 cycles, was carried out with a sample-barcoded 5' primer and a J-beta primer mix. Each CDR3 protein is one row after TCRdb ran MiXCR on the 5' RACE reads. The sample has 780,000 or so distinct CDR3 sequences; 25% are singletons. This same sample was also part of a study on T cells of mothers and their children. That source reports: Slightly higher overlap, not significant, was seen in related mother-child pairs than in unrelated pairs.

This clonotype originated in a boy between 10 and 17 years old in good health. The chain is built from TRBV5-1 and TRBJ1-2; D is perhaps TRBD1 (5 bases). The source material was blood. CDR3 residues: CASSLAVGTGGGYTF. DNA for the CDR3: TGCGCCAGCAGCTTGGCCGTGGGCACCGGGGGAGGCTACACCTTC.